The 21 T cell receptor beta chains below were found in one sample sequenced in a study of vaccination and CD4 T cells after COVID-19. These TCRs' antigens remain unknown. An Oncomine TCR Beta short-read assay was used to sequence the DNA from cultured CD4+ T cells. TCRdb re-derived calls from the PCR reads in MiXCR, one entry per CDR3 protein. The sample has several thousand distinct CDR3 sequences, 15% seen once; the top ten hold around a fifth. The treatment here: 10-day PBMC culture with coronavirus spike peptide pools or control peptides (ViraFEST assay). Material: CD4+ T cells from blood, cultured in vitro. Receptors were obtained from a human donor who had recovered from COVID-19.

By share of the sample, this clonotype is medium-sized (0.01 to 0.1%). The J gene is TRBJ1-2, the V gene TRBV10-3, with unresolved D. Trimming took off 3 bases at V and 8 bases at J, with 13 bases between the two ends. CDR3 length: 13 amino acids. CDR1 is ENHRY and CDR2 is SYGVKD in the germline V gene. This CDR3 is CAISDSVPPGYTF. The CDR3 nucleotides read TGTGCCATCAGTGATTCGGTTCCGCCGGGCTACACCTTC.

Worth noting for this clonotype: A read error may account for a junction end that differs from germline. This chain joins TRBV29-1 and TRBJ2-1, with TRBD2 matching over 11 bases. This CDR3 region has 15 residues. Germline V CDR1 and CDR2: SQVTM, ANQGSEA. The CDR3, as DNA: TGCAGCGTTGATCCCGAGACTAGCGGGGACGGGGGGCAGTCCTTC. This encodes CSVDPETSGDGGQSF.

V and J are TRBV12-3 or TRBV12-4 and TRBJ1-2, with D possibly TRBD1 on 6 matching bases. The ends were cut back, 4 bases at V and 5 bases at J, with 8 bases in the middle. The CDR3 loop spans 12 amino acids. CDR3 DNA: TGTGCCAGCAGTTCAGGGGCATATGGCTACACCTTC. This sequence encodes CASSSGAYGYTF.

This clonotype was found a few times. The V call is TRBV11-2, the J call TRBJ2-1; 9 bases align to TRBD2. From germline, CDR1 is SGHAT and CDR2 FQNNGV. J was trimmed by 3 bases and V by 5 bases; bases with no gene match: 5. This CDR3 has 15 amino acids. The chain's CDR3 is CASSARGGLYNEQFF. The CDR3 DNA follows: TGTGCCAGCAGCGCGCGGGGGGGCCTCTACAATGAGCAGTTCTTC. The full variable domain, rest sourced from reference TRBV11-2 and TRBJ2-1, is EAGVAQSPRYKIIEKRQSVAFWCNPISGHATLYWYQQILGQGPKLLIQFQNNGVVDDSQLPKDRFSAERLKGVDSTLKIQPAKLEDSAVYLCASSARGGLYNEQFFGPGTRLTVL.

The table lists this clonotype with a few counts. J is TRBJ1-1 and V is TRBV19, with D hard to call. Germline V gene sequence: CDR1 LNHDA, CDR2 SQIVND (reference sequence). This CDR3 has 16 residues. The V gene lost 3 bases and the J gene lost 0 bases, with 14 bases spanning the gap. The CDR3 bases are TGTGCCAGTAGTATCACCTCTCGGACCATGAACACTGAAGCTTTCTTT. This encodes CASSITSRTMNTEAFF.

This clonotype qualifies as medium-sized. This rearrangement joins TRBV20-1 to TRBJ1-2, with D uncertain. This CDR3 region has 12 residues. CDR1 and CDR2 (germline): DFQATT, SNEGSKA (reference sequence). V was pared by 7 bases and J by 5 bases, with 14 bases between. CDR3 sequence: CSVADLAYGYTF. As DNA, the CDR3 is TGCAGTGTGGCTGACCTGGCGTATGGCTACACCTTC.

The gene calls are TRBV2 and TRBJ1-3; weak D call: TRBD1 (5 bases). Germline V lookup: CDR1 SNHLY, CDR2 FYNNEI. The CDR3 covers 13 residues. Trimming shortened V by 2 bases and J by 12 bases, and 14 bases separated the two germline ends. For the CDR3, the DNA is TGTGCCAGCAGTGAACAGAGGGGATCTAACATATATTTT. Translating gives CASSEQRGSNIYF.

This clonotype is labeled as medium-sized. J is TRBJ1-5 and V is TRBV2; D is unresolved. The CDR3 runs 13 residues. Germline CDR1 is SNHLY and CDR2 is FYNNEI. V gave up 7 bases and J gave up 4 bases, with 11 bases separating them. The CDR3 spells CASTRTSNQPQHF. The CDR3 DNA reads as TGTGCCAGCACCCGTACCTCTAATCAGCCCCAGCATTTT.

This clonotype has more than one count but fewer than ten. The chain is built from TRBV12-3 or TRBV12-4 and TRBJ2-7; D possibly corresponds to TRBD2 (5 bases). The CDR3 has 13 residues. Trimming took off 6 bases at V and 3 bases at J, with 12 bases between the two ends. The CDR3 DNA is TGTGCCAGCAGCGAGGGCAGGATCTACGAGCAGTACTTC. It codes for CASSEGRIYEQYF.

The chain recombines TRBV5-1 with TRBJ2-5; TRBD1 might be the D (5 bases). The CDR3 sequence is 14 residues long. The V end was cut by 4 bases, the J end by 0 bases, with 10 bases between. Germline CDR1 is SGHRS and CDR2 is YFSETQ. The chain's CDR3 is CASSRDSNQETQYF. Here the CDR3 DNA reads TGCGCCAGCAGCCGAGACAGTAACCAAGAGACCCAGTACTTC.

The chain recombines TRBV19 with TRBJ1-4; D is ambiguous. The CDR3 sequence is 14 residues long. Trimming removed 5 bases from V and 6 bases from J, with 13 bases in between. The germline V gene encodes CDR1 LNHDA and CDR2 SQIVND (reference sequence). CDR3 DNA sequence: TGTGCCAGTAGTCGACAAAGTGCTGATGAAAAACTGTTTTTT. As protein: CASSRQSADEKLFF.

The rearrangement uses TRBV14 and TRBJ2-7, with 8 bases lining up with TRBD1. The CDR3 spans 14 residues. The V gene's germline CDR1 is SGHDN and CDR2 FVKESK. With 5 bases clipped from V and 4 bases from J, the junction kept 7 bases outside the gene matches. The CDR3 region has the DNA TGTGCCAGCAGCATAGGACAGGGTTCGTACGAGCAGTACTTC. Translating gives CASSIGQGSYEQYF.

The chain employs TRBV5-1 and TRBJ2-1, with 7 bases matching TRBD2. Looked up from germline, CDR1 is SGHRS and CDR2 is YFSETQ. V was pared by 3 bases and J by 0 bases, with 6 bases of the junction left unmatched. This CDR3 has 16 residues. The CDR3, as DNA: TGCGCCAGCAGCTCGGGGGGACCCATCTCCTACAATGAGCAGTTCTTC. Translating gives CASSSGGPISYNEQFF.

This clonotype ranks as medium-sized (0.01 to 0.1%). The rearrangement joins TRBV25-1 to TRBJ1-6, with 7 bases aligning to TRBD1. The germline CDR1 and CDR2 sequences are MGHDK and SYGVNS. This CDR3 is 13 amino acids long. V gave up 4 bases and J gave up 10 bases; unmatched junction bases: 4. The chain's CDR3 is CASSGQGLSPLHF. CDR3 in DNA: TGTGCCAGCAGTGGACAGGGTTTATCACCCCTCCACTTT.

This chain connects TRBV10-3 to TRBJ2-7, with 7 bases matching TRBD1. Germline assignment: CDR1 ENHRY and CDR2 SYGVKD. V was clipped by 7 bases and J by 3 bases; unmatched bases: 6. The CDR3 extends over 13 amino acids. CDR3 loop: CAIKTGQSYEQYF. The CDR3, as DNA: TGTGCCATCAAGACGGGACAGAGCTACGAGCAGTACTTC.

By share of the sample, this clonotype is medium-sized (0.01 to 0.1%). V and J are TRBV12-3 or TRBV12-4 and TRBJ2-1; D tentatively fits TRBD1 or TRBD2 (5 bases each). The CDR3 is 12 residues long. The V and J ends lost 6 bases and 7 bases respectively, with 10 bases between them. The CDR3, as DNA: TGTGCCAGCAGCCCTGAGGGGAATGAGCAGTTCTTC. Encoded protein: CASSPEGNEQFF.

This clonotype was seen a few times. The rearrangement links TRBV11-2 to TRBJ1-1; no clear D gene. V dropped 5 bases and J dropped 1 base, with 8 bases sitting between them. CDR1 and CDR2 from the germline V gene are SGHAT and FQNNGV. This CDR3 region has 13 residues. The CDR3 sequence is CASSKRENTEAFF. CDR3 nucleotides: TGTGCCAGCAGCAAGAGGGAGAACACTGAAGCTTTCTTT.

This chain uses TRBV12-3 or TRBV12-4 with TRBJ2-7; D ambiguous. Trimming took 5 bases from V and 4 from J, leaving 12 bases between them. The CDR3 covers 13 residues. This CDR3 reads CASSNYNVYEQYF. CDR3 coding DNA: TGTGCCAGCAGTAATTATAATGTGTACGAGCAGTACTTC.

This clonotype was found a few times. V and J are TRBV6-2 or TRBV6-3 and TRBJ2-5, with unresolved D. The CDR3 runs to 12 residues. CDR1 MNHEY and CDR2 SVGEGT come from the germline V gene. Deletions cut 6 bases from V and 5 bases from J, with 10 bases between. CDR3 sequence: CASSPVDETQYF. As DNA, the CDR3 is TGTGCCAGCAGCCCAGTTGATGAGACCCAGTACTTC.

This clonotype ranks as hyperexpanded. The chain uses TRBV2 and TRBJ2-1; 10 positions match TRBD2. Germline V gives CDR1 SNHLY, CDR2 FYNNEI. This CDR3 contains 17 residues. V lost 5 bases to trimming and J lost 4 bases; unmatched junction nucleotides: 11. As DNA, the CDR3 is TGTGCCAGCAGTCCCCTTAGCGGGGGGTCGCTATACAATGAGCAGTTCTTC. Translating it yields CASSPLSGGSLYNEQFF.

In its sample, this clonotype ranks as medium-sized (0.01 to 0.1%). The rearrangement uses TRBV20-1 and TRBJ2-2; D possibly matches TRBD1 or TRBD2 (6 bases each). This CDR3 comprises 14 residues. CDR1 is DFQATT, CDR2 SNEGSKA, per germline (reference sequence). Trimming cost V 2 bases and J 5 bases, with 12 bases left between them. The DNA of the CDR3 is TGCAGTGCTAGACTGGGGGGCCTAACCGGGGAGCTGTTTTTT. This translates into CSARLGGLTGELFF.